This T cell receptor beta chain comes out of a study of shared clonotypes between healthy human individuals. Whole-study context: Donor composition was a couple of women and three men, aged 18 to 49. Study-wide results and limits: The authors sampled blood alone, and tissue repertoires likely differ. Among non-shared clonotypes, generation probabilities were lower than among those shared by all four donors.

As for this clone: No antigen is known for it.

The J segment lost 1 base and the V segment lost 8 bases, leaving 10 bases of the junction unmatched. This CDR3 region has 16 residues. Germline V gene data show CDR1 as MNHEY and CDR2 as SMNVEV (reference sequence). This table comes from immunoSEQ multiplex PCR, and its TCRdb copy is limited to in-frame clones, with some not included. The sample has millions of clones, roughly 93% seen once. Naive CD4+ cells were CD45RA-selected; the remaining cells were memory. The clonotype comes from a man aged 18 to 35 in good health. Some clones in this sample may be carry-over from other donors' samples. The rearrangement links TRBV27 to TRBJ1-1, with 10 positions matching TRBD1. The sequencing input was naive CD4+ T cells from PBMCs. Specified subset: CD45RA+ positively selected. The CDR3 nucleotides read TGTGCCAGCGCCCCCGGGACAGGGGCTGCGAACACTGAAGCTTTCTTT. This sequence encodes CASAPGTGAANTEAFF.